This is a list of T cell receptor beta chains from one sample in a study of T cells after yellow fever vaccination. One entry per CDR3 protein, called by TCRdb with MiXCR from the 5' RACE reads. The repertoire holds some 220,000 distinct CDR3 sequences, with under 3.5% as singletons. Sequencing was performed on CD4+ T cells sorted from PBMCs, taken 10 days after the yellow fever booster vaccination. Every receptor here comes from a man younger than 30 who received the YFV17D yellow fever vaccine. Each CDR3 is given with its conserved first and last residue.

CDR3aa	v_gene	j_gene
CASRYPGSTDTQYF	TRBV27	TRBJ2-3
CASSHRLAGRTDTQYF	TRBV12-3/TRBV12-4	TRBJ2-3
CASSLASQNEQYF	TRBV5-1	TRBJ2-7
CASSQALSASSYNEQFF	TRBV4-3	TRBJ2-1
CASSLWGGTEAFF	TRBV5-1	TRBJ1-1
CASSSKREGVEFQPQHF	TRBV7-8	TRBJ1-5
CASSRRDKQETQYF	TRBV12-3/TRBV12-4	TRBJ2-5
CATTPGGSYEQYF	TRBV10-3	TRBJ2-7
CASSPTGSTPQHF	TRBV27	TRBJ1-5
CASTTKRSGGTSQYF	TRBV6-2/TRBV6-3	TRBJ2-5
CASSDPPGQGRNEQFF	TRBV25-1	TRBJ2-1
CASSVQGVGGNQPQHF	TRBV5-6	TRBJ1-5
CASSQLTGVGYEQYF	TRBV3-1	TRBJ2-7
CASSPGLFGEQFF	TRBV6-6	TRBJ2-1